The 25 T cell receptor beta chains reported below all come from one sample, sequenced in a study of T cells expressing NK-cell markers. TCRdb reanalyzed the 5' RACE reads, giving one entry per CDR3 protein sequence and no DNA. The specimen's table records about 190,000 distinct CDR3 sequences. Material for sequencing was blood T cells: a sorted CD56 or NKG2C T cell subset, CD4+ or CD8+ T cells, or bulk PBMC T cells (not recorded which). These receptors were collected from a man aged 18 to 69 in good health.

This sequence joins TRBV12-3 or TRBV12-4 and TRBJ2-2; TCRdb reports TRBD1, a call that lacks DNA to check it against. This CDR3 is built from 14 residues. CDR3 region: CASSFSGQTGELFF.

The chain is built from TRBV25-1 and TRBJ2-7; TCRdb gives TRBD1 as the D gene, but with no DNA this cannot be confirmed. CDR1 is MGHDK and CDR2 is SYGVNS in the germline V gene. The CDR3 length is 14 residues. This chain's CDR3 is CASSVETGTYEQYF.

V and J are TRBV7-9 and TRBJ2-3; TCRdb's D call of TRBD2 is untestable without DNA. This CDR3 contains 16 residues. CDR1 and CDR2 from the germline V gene are SEHNR and FQNEAQ (reference sequence). CDR3 protein: CASSFWTSGEVDTQYF.

V usage is TRBV20-1 and J usage is TRBJ1-1. Germline loops: CDR1 DFQATT, CDR2 SNEGSKA (reference sequence). This CDR3 contains 13 residues. The CDR3 loop reads CSERPVLNTEAFF.

V is TRBV5-6 and J is TRBJ2-7. This CDR3 has 11 residues. Germline assignment: CDR1 SGHDT and CDR2 YYEEEE. The CDR3 loop reads CASSYKYEQYF. Drawing the rest from reference TRBV5-6 and TRBJ2-7, the complete variable domain is DAGVTQSPTHLIKTRGQQVTLRCSPKSGHDTVSWYQQALGQGPQFIFQYYEEEERQRGNFPDRFSGHQFPNYSSELNVNALLLGDSALYLCASSYKYEQYFGPGTRLTVT.

The gene calls are TRBV6-2 or TRBV6-3 and TRBJ1-5; TCRdb picks TRBD1, but there is no DNA to check that call. The germline CDR1 and CDR2 sequences are MNHEY and SVGEGT. The CDR3 is 15 residues long. The CDR3 spells CASSSTGNSNQPQHF.

V usage is TRBV2 and J usage is TRBJ1-2. Germline values: CDR1 SNHLY, CDR2 FYNNEI. The CDR3 runs 14 residues. CDR3 sequence reads: CASSDGPPLYGYTF.

This sequence joins TRBV3-1 and TRBJ1-1; TCRdb lists TRBD1, though no DNA is available to test this call. The CDR3 runs 16 residues. Looked up from germline, CDR1 is LGHDT and CDR2 is YNNKEL (reference sequence). CDR3 in amino acids: CASSLHWTAMNTEAFF. The whole variable domain, remainder taken from reference TRBV3-1 and TRBJ1-1, is DTAVSQTPKYLVTQMGNDKSIKCEQNLGHDTMYWYKQDSKKFLKIMFSYNNKELIINETVPNRFSPKSPDKAHLNLHINSLELGDSAVYFCASSLHWTAMNTEAFFGQGTRLTVV.

V and J are TRBV29-1 and TRBJ1-2. The CDR3 covers 13 residues. Germline CDR1 and CDR2: SQVTM and ANQGSEA. The CDR3 loop reads CSVLSPPPDGYTF.

The gene calls are TRBV12-3 or TRBV12-4 and TRBJ2-1; TCRdb names TRBD1, which stays unverified in the absence of DNA. The CDR3 loop spans 13 amino acids. The CDR3 protein is CASSLGTAFGQFF.

V usage is TRBV2 and J usage is TRBJ2-3; TCRdb's D call of TRBD2 is untestable without DNA. Germline CDR1 is SNHLY and CDR2 is FYNNEI. The CDR3 is 16 residues long. CDR3: CASSEVLAASTDTQYF.

The chain links TRBV29-1 to TRBJ1-2. The CDR3 spans 11 residues. CDR1 and CDR2 (germline): SQVTM, ANQGSEA. The CDR3 sequence is CSVEDNNGYTF.

This chain joins TRBV15 and TRBJ1-6. This CDR3 region has 15 residues. The germline CDR1 and CDR2 sequences are LNHNV and YYDKDF (reference sequence). This CDR3 reads CATSREQEVNSPLHF.

The chain combines TRBV14 with TRBJ2-7; TCRdb's D call, TRBD2, is unchecked because there is no DNA. CDR3 length equals 16 residues. The germline V gene encodes CDR1 SGHDN and CDR2 FVKESK. This CDR3 is CASSQGWTSGEYEQYF. Full variable domain (missing parts from reference TRBV14 and TRBJ2-7): EAGVTQFPSHSVIEKGQTVTLRCDPISGHDNLYWYRRVMGKEIKFLLHFVKESKQDESGMPNNRFLAERTGGTYSTLKVQPAELEDSGVYFCASSQGWTSGEYEQYFGPGTRLTVT.

This chain uses TRBV20-1 with TRBJ2-5; TCRdb proposes TRBD1, but this gene call is untestable without DNA. The germline V gene encodes CDR1 DFQATT and CDR2 SNEGSKA (reference sequence). The CDR3 sequence is 15 residues long. The chain's CDR3 is CSARDLGVWGETQYF.

The J gene is TRBJ2-7, the V gene TRBV6-1; TCRdb gives TRBD1 as the D gene, but with no DNA this cannot be confirmed. Germline V CDR1 and CDR2: MNHNS, SASEGT. This CDR3 has 16 residues. The CDR3 loop reads CASSSSTGPLSYEQYF.

The CDR3 sequence: CATSIEPGGIADTQYF. The chain has TRBV15 and TRBJ2-3; checking the TCRdb D call of TRBD2 is not possible without DNA. Germline assignment: CDR1 LNHNV and CDR2 YYDKDF (reference sequence). The CDR3 consists of 16 residues.

The rearrangement joins TRBV12-3 or TRBV12-4 to TRBJ1-5. CDR3 length: 13 amino acids. CDR3 amino acids: CASSPTLGQPQHF.

The V gene is TRBV7-6, the J gene TRBJ2-7; TCRdb's D gene call, TRBD2, goes unchecked for lack of DNA. This CDR3 has 14 amino acids. Germline loops: CDR1 SGHVS, CDR2 FNYEAQ. CDR3 amino acids: CASSLGHSSYEQYF.

The V gene is TRBV4-1, the J gene TRBJ2-7; TCRdb reports TRBD1, a call that lacks DNA to check it against. The CDR3 loop spans 14 amino acids. Germline V gene sequence: CDR1 MGHRA, CDR2 YSYEKL. CDR3 protein: CASSQDRGNREQYF.

V gene TRBV13 combines with J gene TRBJ2-6. Germline V lookup: CDR1 PRHDT, CDR2 FYEKMQ (reference sequence). CDR3 size: 15 residues. The CDR3 here is CASSPVSSGANVLTF.

This chain links TRBV6-1 with TRBJ1-2; there is no DNA to check the TCRdb D call of TRBD1. CDR1 MNHNS and CDR2 SASEGT come from the germline V gene. The CDR3 has 15 amino acids. CDR3 protein: CASFQLTTVSSGYTF.

The chain links TRBV13 to TRBJ1-1; the D call from TCRdb, TRBD1, cannot be confirmed without DNA. CDR1 is PRHDT and CDR2 is FYEKMQ in the germline V gene (reference sequence). CDR3 size: 15 residues. The CDR3 sequence is CASSSRGQGAAEAFF. The entire variable domain, with the rest obtained from reference TRBV13 and TRBJ1-1, is as follows: AAGVIQSPRHLIKEKRETATLKCYPIPRHDTVYWYQQGPGQDPQFLISFYEKMQSDKGSIPDRFSAQQFSDYHSELNMSSLELGDSALYFCASSSRGQGAAEAFFGQGTRLTVV.

The chain recombines TRBV11-2 with TRBJ2-3; TCRdb lists TRBD2, though no DNA is available to test this call. The CDR3 covers 17 residues. CDR1 is SGHAT and CDR2 is FQNNGV in the germline V gene. The CDR3 here is CASSLDRREGPTDTQYF.

V gene TRBV6-5 combines with J gene TRBJ2-3; as DNA is missing, the TRBD2 call by TCRdb cannot be tested. Germline loops: CDR1 MNHEY, CDR2 SVGAGI. This CDR3 has 16 amino acids. The CDR3 is CASSYSWRGPLDTQYF.